This T cell receptor beta chain was documented in a study of blood T cell repertoires in COVID-19. The wider study: From the United States, Italy and Spain came samples of acute and convalescent COVID-19. Sources were T cells, B-cell-depleted T cells, or PBMCs; the material itself was cDNA or gDNA.

CDR1 and CDR2 from the germline V gene are SGHTA and FQGNSA. Trimming pared 4 bases from V and 2 bases from J, leaving 5 bases between. CDR3 length: 13 residues. Original processing notes: Estimation of nucleated cell counts relied on the amplification of reference gene primers. Here immunoSEQ multiplex PCR was the method, and the copy in TCRdb shows in-frame clones only, minus some. The V and J calls and clone size were taken over from that table, and D and trimming were inferred from the DNA. This repertoire shows more than 110,000 clones, around 80% found once; its top ten account for around 12%. This receptor was taken from an elderly man with acute or convalescent COVID-19. Input material: peripheral blood. The rearrangement uses TRBV7-2 and TRBJ2-2, with unresolved D. CDR3 DNA sequence: TGTGCCAGCAGCTCTAGAAACACCGGGGAGCTGTTTTTT. Protein sequence: CASSSRNTGELFF.